This T cell receptor beta chain was profiled in a study of T cell responses to AZD1222 COVID-19 vaccine. Notes on the study in general: Increases in Spike-specific TCR breadth and depth were seen after two AZD1222 doses.

On this clone itself: The target antigen is unknown.

Repertoires were generated with immunoSEQ multiplex PCR, while TCRdb's copy carries only in-frame clones and drops some. The sample shows about 140,000 clones, 80% to 90% of them seen only once. The CDR3 extends over 16 amino acids. Germline V gene lookup returns CDR1 GTSNPN and CDR2 SVGIG (reference sequence). V was trimmed by 0 bases and J by 4 bases, leaving 15 bases between them. V and J are TRBV30 and TRBJ2-2; a weak D match, TRBD1 (5 bases). This TCR derives from an adult in good health. Material: peripheral blood, obtained on day 0 of AZD1222 vaccination. CDR3 in amino acids: CAWSVAMQGGTGELFF. The CDR3 nucleotides are TGTGCCTGGAGTGTAGCGATGCAGGGTGGCACCGGGGAGCTGTTTTTT.